This TCR beta chain was observed in a study of shared clonotypes between healthy human individuals. TCRdb's table, derived via immunoSEQ multiplex PCR, lists solely in-frame clones and lacks some. The table includes 2.5 million or so clones, 90% to 95% detected once. Comment on this clone: Its antigen is unidentified.

Regarding the study as a whole: What rarefaction showed was incomplete sorted-subset sequencing despite large depth.

The sample comprised naive CD4+ T cells sorted from blood. Subset in this sample: CD45RA+ positively selected. This TCR came from a man younger than 35 in good health.

CDR3 protein: CAWSGNNKNNIQYF. The CDR3 coding sequence is TGTGCCTGGAGTGGGAACAACAAGAACAACATTCAGTACTTC. The chain employs TRBV30 and TRBJ2-4; D gene unclear. V gave up 1 base and J gave up 7 bases, with 14 bases separating them. CDR1 is GTSNPN, CDR2 SVGIG, per germline (reference sequence). The CDR3 covers 14 residues.